This T cell receptor beta chain came from a study of identical twins. General study points: Recombination models fit unrelated individuals' TCR alpha sharing but underestimated twins'.

MiXCR was run by TCRdb on the 5' RACE reads, yielding one entry per CDR3 protein. The data contain 550,000 to 800,000 distinct CDR3 sequences, roughly 7.2% of them singletons. This clonotype has just a few counts. Its antigen remains unknown. The CDR3 is 14 residues long. CDR1 SGHDN and CDR2 FVKESK come from the germline V gene. Trimming removed 4 bases at V and 7 bases at J, with 13 bases between. These data are also associated with another study on yellow fever vaccine responses in identical twins.

V and J are TRBV14 and TRBJ2-2, with no clear D. The receptor's source is a young woman in good health. Sequencing was performed on PBMCs. CDR3 nucleotide sequence: TGTGCCAGCAGCCCCCTGCCCAGCAGCGGGGAGCTGTTTTTT. Translating it yields CASSPLPSSGELFF.